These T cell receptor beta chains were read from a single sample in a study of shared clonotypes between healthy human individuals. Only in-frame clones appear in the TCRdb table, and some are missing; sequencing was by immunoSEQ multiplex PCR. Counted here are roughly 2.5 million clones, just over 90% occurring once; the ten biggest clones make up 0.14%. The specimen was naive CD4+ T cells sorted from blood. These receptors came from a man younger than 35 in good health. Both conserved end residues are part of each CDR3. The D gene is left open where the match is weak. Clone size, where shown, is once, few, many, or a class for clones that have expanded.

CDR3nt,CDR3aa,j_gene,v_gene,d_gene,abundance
TGTGCCAGCAAAGACAGGGCACTTGAATCGGACACCATATATTTT,CASKDRALESDTIYF,TRBJ1-3,TRBV7-9,TRBD1,NA
TGTGCCAGCAGCAAGGCCCAGGATAATTCACCCCTCCACTTT,CASSKAQDNSPLHF,TRBJ1-6,TRBV6-5,NA,NA
TGTGCCAGCAGCGCACAGGGATTTTATGGCTACACCTTC,CASSAQGFYGYTF,TRBJ1-2,TRBV9,NA,NA
TGTGCCAGCAGCAAAGTGCGGCAGAGTAATGAAAAACTGTTTTTT,CASSKVRQSNEKLFF,TRBJ1-4,TRBV21-1,NA,NA
TGTGCCAGCGCTCTCCGGACAATCACCTACGAGCAGTACTTC,CASALRTITYEQYF,TRBJ2-7,TRBV5-6,NA,NA
TGTGCCATCACCCCCGCGGTAAACTCTGGAAACACCATATATTTT,CAITPAVNSGNTIYF,TRBJ1-3,TRBV10-3,NA,NA
TGTGCTAGCAGCGCCGGGGCAGAGACCCAGTACTTC,CASSAGAETQYF,TRBJ2-5,TRBV7-7,NA,NA
TGTGCCAGCAGCCCATCAGGGGGCCCCTACGAGCAGTACTTC,CASSPSGGPYEQYF,TRBJ2-7,TRBV9,TRBD1,once
TGCGCCAGCAGCTTGTCTAGTCCCTACGAGCAGTACTTC,CASSLSSPYEQYF,TRBJ2-7,TRBV5-1,NA,NA
TGCGCCAGCAGCCAAGCGTGGGCGGGAGGGCCGAGGGAGCAGTACTTC,CASSQAWAGGPREQYF,TRBJ2-7,TRBV4-1,TRBD2,NA
TGTGCCAGCAGCGGGACAGGGGTTGAAGCTTTCTTT,CASSGTGVEAFF,TRBJ1-1,TRBV5-6,TRBD1,NA
TGTGCCAGCAGCTTGGCCCCGGACGGGCCCTACGAGCAGTACTTC,CASSLAPDGPYEQYF,TRBJ2-7,TRBV5-4,NA,NA